The 24 T cell receptor beta chains below all came from one sample that was sequenced in a study of cytomegalovirus exposure and HLA in healthy donors. With 60 Vbeta and 13 Jbeta primers, the PCR was carried out. The protocol was immunoSEQ multiplex PCR, while the TCRdb copy is restricted to in-frame clones and leaves out a portion. The sample includes about 160,000 clones, around 74% of them seen just once. The specimen was PBMCs. The origin of the receptors is a female donor in good health and CMV-seronegative.

V usage is TRBV7-2 and J usage is TRBJ1-3, with D possibly matching TRBD1 (6 bases). Germline V gene sequence: CDR1 SGHTA, CDR2 FQGNSA. This CDR3 is 15 amino acids long. Between the trimmed V and J ends, which lost 2 bases and 0 bases, there was a span of 8 bases. Here the CDR3 reads CASSLQGPSGNTIYF. The CDR3 bases are TGTGCCAGCAGCTTACAGGGGCCCTCTGGAAACACCATATATTTT.

This clone has only one observation. The CDR3, as DNA: TGTGCCAGCAGCCAAGAAGGGGTTGGGTTCTACGAGCAGTACTTC. Its protein product is CASSQEGVGFYEQYF. The chain recombines TRBV4-2 with TRBJ2-7; the D gene is possibly TRBD1 (5 bases). V shed 0 bases and J shed 3 bases, with 12 bases lying between them. This CDR3 spans 15 amino acids. From germline, CDR1 is LGHNA and CDR2 YNFKEQ.

This rearrangement joins TRBV6-6 to TRBJ2-7, with 7 nucleotides matching TRBD1. Germline V gene sequence: CDR1 MNHNY, CDR2 SVGAGI (reference sequence). The CDR3 is made up of 14 amino acids. J gave up 4 bases and V 7 bases, and 10 bases lay outside the gene matches. CDR3 protein: CASNPAGGGYEQYF. The CDR3 nucleotides read TGTGCCAGCAACCCGGCAGGGGGTGGGTACGAGCAGTACTTC.

This clone came up once. V and J are TRBV29-1 and TRBJ2-5; TRBD1 might be the D (6 bases). CDR3 length equals 13 residues. Germline V gives CDR1 SQVTM, CDR2 ANQGSEA. Trimming stripped 4 bases from V and 4 bases from J, with 13 bases between. The chain's CDR3 is CSVGGQAGETQYF. For the CDR3, the DNA is TGCAGCGTTGGGGGGCAGGCCGGAGAGACCCAGTACTTC. Full variable domain (remainder filled in from reference TRBV29-1 and TRBJ2-5): SAVISQKPSRDICQRGTSLTIQCQVDSQVTMMFWYRQQPGQSLTLIATANQGSEATYESGFVIDKFPISRPNLTFSTLTVSNMSPEDSSIYLCSVGGQAGETQYFGPGTRLLVL.

The gene calls are TRBV6-1 and TRBJ2-3, with a possible D match to TRBD2 (6 bases). This CDR3 is 14 amino acids long. Trimming shortened V by 8 bases and J by 2 bases, and 14 bases separated the two germline ends. Per the germline V gene, CDR1 is MNHNS and CDR2 is SASEGT. The CDR3: CASGGASNTDTQYF. CDR3 in DNA: TGTGCCAGCGGAGGGGCGAGCAACACAGATACGCAGTATTTT.

The rearrangement joins TRBV6-5 to TRBJ1-1, with 9 bases matching TRBD1. The CDR3 extends over 15 amino acids. Germline V gene lookup returns CDR1 MNHEY and CDR2 SVGAGI. J was trimmed by 6 bases and V by 6 bases; bases with no gene match: 11. CDR3 sequence: CASRAGQGGKAEAFF. The CDR3 nucleotides read TGTGCCAGCAGGGCGGGACAGGGCGGGAAGGCTGAAGCTTTCTTT.

The chain has TRBV4-3 and TRBJ2-1, with 9 bases lining up with TRBD2. V lost 0 bases, J lost 6 bases, and 9 bases stayed unmatched. Germline V gene lookup returns CDR1 LGHNA and CDR2 YSLEER. This CDR3 is 17 amino acids long. In nucleotides, the CDR3 is TGCGCCAGCAGCCAAGATGCCGCGCGGGGGGGCCTCAATGAGCAGTTCTTC. Amino acid sequence: CASSQDAARGGLNEQFF.

The chain joins TRBV25-1 to TRBJ2-5, with unresolved D. Trimming stripped 6 bases from V and 3 bases from J, with 5 bases between. CDR3 length: 11 residues. Germline V lookup: CDR1 MGHDK, CDR2 SYGVNS. CDR3 DNA: TGTGCCAGCAGCATAGAAGAGACCCAGTACTTC. Residues: CASSIEETQYF.

V and J are TRBV4-3 and TRBJ2-2, with 12 bases lining up with TRBD2. This CDR3 has 19 amino acids. Germline values: CDR1 LGHNA, CDR2 YSLEER. The junction had 9 bases not matched to a gene; V was cut back by 4 bases and J by 0 bases. CDR3 protein: CASSRAPSGRATNTGELFF. CDR3 DNA sequence: TGCGCCAGCAGCCGAGCTCCTAGCGGGAGGGCCACGAACACCGGGGAGCTGTTTTTT.

The chain recombines TRBV7-9 with TRBJ2-2; TRBD2 might be the D (5 bases). Trimming shortened V by 6 bases and J by 6 bases, and 26 bases separated the two germline ends. The CDR3 totals 18 residues. Germline-derived CDR1 and CDR2 are SEHNR and FQNEAQ (reference sequence). The CDR3 is CASRRVEGRDLLSGELFF. The CDR3, as DNA: TGTGCCAGCAGAAGAGTAGAGGGTCGGGATTTACTCTCCGGGGAGCTGTTTTTT.

The chain combines TRBV6-5 with TRBJ2-7; 12 nucleotides agree with TRBD2. CDR3 size: 14 residues. In germline, CDR1 is MNHEY, CDR2 SVGAGI. V gave up 6 bases and J gave up 4 bases; unmatched junction bases: 4. The CDR3 protein is CASSPTSGGYEQYF. The CDR3 DNA reads as TGTGCCAGCAGCCCGACTAGCGGGGGATACGAGCAGTACTTC.

V is TRBV6-5 and J is TRBJ1-2; D is perhaps TRBD1 (5 bases). With 2 bases removed from V and 5 bases from J, the gap between germline ends came to 12 bases. This CDR3 contains 14 residues. Looked up from germline, CDR1 is MNHEY and CDR2 is SVGAGI. This chain's CDR3 is CASSYLSRGYGYTF. The CDR3 DNA reads TGTGCCAGCAGTTACCTGTCCCGGGGGTATGGCTACACCTTC.

The chain is built from TRBV7-9 and TRBJ1-1; D gene unclear. The CDR3 has 13 amino acids. V lost 2 bases and J 3 bases, leaving 7 bases between the germline ends. Germline V gene data show CDR1 as SEHNR and CDR2 as FQNEAQ (reference sequence). For the CDR3, the DNA is TGTGCCAGCAGCTTAATGTCTGACACTGAAGCTTTCTTT. Its translation: CASSLMSDTEAFF.

The rearrangement uses TRBV29-1 and TRBJ1-6; no reliable D call. The CDR3 is 14 residues long. Between the trimmed V and J ends, which lost 3 bases and 2 bases, there was a span of 8 bases. CDR1 and CDR2 from the germline V gene are SQVTM and ANQGSEA. The CDR3 DNA reads TGCAGCGTTGATTCGGGAACCTATAATTCACCCCTCCACTTT. Translating gives CSVDSGTYNSPLHF.

This clone was recorded a few times. The chain combines TRBV14 with TRBJ2-3; the match to TRBD2 covers 11 bases. Germline CDR1 is SGHDN and CDR2 is FVKESK. The CDR3 length is 15 residues. J was trimmed by 8 bases and V by 6 bases; bases with no gene match: 10. Written as DNA, the CDR3 is TGTGCCAGCAGTCCTAGCGGGAGGAGTTGGGGTACGCAGTATTTT. Translating it yields CASSPSGRSWGTQYF.

This clone has a handful of counts. The rearrangement uses TRBV9 and TRBJ1-5, with D maybe TRBD1 (5 bases). The CDR3 has 15 residues. Germline CDR1 SGDLS, CDR2 YYNGEE. V dropped 0 bases and J dropped 9 bases, with 16 bases sitting between them. In DNA form, the CDR3 reads TGTGCCAGCAGCGTAGGGGTCAAGGACCAGGGGCCCCAGCATTTT. It encodes CASSVGVKDQGPQHF.

The chain is built from TRBV5-8 and TRBJ1-1; 8 nucleotides align to TRBD1. The CDR3 has 16 amino acids. CDR1 and CDR2 from the germline V gene are SGHTS and YDEGEE. Germline trimming cut 4 bases from V and 0 bases from J; bases unmatched to any gene: 8. In DNA, the CDR3 is TGTGCCAGCAGCGACGGACAGGGTGTTATGAACACTGAAGCTTTCTTT. This encodes CASSDGQGVMNTEAFF.

The chain couples TRBV18 to TRBJ2-7; a weak D match, TRBD1 (6 bases). This CDR3 is 14 amino acids long. Germline lookup yields CDR1 KGHSH and CDR2 LQKENI. V lost 0 bases to trimming and J lost 2 bases, with 8 bases between them. CDR3 coding DNA: TGTGCCAGCTCACCACCAGAGGGGGCCTACGAGCAGTACTTC. This translates into CASSPPEGAYEQYF.

V gene TRBV11-1 combines with J gene TRBJ2-1; D remains unclear. Per the germline V gene, CDR1 is SGHAT and CDR2 is FQDESV (reference sequence). The CDR3 length is 14 residues. Deletions cut 5 bases from V and 8 bases from J, with 16 bases between. CDR3 DNA: TGTGCCAGCAGCCCCCCGTGGGCGATCGATGAGCAGTTCTTC. Its translation: CASSPPWAIDEQFF.

This clone was recorded once. The chain carries TRBV5-1 and TRBJ2-7, with TRBD1 matching 9 bases. CDR1 and CDR2 from the germline V gene are SGHRS and YFSETQ. The CDR3 sequence is 14 residues long. V was pared by 4 bases and J by 6 bases, with 8 bases of the junction left unmatched. The CDR3 is CASSPGQGKGEQYF. The CDR3 nucleotides are TGCGCCAGCAGCCCGGGACAGGGTAAGGGCGAGCAGTACTTC.

On this clone itself: Other DNA sequences in the sample encode the same CDR3. This chain joins TRBV30 and TRBJ2-5, with TRBD2 matching 12 bases. The CDR3 runs 14 residues. Looked up from germline, CDR1 is GTSNPN and CDR2 is SVGIG (reference sequence). J lost 5 bases, V lost 5 bases, and 6 bases had no gene match. The CDR3 DNA sequence: TGTGCCTGGGCTTCCGGGACTAGCGGGGAGACCCAGTACTTC. This codes for CAWASGTSGETQYF.

The count of this clone is one. The rearrangement links TRBV30 to TRBJ1-2; TRBD1 matches 7 bases. V lost 8 bases and J lost 3; bases outside the gene matches: 12. The CDR3 extends over 14 amino acids. Germline values: CDR1 GTSNPN, CDR2 SVGIG (reference sequence). The CDR3: CALVRDSYYYGYTF. The CDR3 DNA reads TGTGCCCTCGTTCGGGACAGTTACTACTATGGCTACACCTTC.

The rearrangement uses TRBV4-1 and TRBJ1-1; a possible D gene is TRBD1 (5 bases). Germline V gene data show CDR1 as MGHRA and CDR2 as YSYEKL. V was pared by 2 bases and J by 7 bases, with 8 bases between. The CDR3 has 12 amino acids. CDR3 bases: TGCGCCAGCAGCCAAAGGCAGGGTGAAGCTTTCTTT. As protein: CASSQRQGEAFF.

This clone was counted only a few times. The chain recombines TRBV28 with TRBJ1-1, with a possible D match to TRBD1 (5 bases). This CDR3 spans 13 amino acids. The V gene's germline CDR1 is MDHEN and CDR2 SYDVKM. With 6 bases removed from V and 3 bases from J, the gap between germline ends came to 11 bases. The CDR3 region has the DNA TGTGCCAGCAGCCCCGGGGACTACACTGAAGCTTTCTTT. Its translation: CASSPGDYTEAFF.